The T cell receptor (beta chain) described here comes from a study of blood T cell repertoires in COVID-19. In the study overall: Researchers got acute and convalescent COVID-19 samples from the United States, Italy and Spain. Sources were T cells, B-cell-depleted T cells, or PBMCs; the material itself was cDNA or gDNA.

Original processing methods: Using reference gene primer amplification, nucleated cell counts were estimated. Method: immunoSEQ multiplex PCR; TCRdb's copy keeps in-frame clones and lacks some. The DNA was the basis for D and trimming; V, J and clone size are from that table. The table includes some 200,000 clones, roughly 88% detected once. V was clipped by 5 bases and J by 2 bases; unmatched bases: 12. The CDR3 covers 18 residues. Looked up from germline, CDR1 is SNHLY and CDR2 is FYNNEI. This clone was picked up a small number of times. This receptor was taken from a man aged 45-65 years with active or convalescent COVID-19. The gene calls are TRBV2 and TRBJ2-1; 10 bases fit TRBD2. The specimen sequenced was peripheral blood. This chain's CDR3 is CASSPLVGLASAYNEQFF. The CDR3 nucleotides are TGTGCCAGCAGTCCCCTAGTGGGACTAGCGAGTGCCTACAATGAGCAGTTCTTC.